This TCR beta chain was sequenced for a study of CD8 T cells in Susac syndrome. The RNA input was about 0.5 to 1 ug, and it was reverse transcribed with random hexamers. TCRdb itself ran the immunoSEQ multiplex PCR reads through MiXCR, one entry per CDR3 protein. The sample yields some 260,000 distinct CDR3 sequences, 70% to 90% seen once. The CDR3 covers 16 residues. V was pared by 0 bases and J by 1 base, with 4 bases of the junction left unmatched. The germline V gene has CDR1 KGHSH and CDR2 LQKENI. The source of this sequence is a human donor with multiple sclerosis. Sequencing was done on a sample of CD8+ T cells from PBMCs. V is TRBV18 and J is TRBJ2-7, with 9 bases matching TRBD1. CDR3 amino acids: CASSPPPGQGSYEQYF. CDR3 in DNA: TGTGCCAGCTCACCACCTCCGGGACAGGGTTCCTACGAGCAGTACTTC.